This T cell receptor beta chain was captured in a study of blood T cells in healthy people across ages. Using a J-beta primer mix together with a sample-barcoded 5' primer, a second PCR was run for about 6 to 12 cycles. TCRdb reprocessed the 5' RACE reads with MiXCR, giving one entry per CDR3 protein. Of 700,000 to 900,000 distinct CDR3 sequences listed, 20% to 30% are singletons. Trimming removed 4 bases from V and 1 base from J, with 15 bases in between. Germline V gene lookup returns CDR1 SGDLS and CDR2 YYNGEE. This CDR3 has 17 amino acids. The sample also formed part of further work on T cells of mothers and their children.

The sequenced material came from blood. The TCR comes from a boy younger than 18 in good health. This sequence joins TRBV9 and TRBJ1-6; a possible D gene is TRBD1 (6 bases). CDR3 nucleotides: TGTGCCAGCAGCCTGGGGGCAGGTCCTTCCTATAATTCACCCCTCCACTTT. It codes for CASSLGAGPSYNSPLHF.